This entry lists 18 T cell receptor beta chains sequenced from one sample in a study of shared clonotypes between healthy human individuals (dated by TCRdb to 2020 to 2021). Preparation of the library involved the immunoSEQ multiplex PCR assay. TCRdb carries this immuneACCESS record with in-frame sequences only. Its versions omit some clonotypes, under half of them owing to an unresolved V gene in the studies checked, with the rest unexplained. The sample data list 2.5 million or so clones, and about 92% of these were observed just once. The top ten clones comprise over 0.12% of the sample. The sample was naive CD4+ T cells sorted from blood. Taken with the paper, the label for cell subset or site translates to: CD45RA+ positively selected. The receptors shown here come from a man younger than 35 in good health.

The V call is TRBV25-1, the J call TRBJ2-3; 7 nucleotides match TRBD1. The ends lost 9 bases at V and 0 bases at J; junction bases unmatched: 9. This CDR3 contains 15 residues. CDR1 MGHDK and CDR2 SYGVNS come from the germline V gene. CDR3 nucleotide sequence: TGTGCCAGTCGTCCGGGACAGCTAAGCACAGATACGCAGTATTTT. As protein: CASRPGQLSTDTQYF. Drawing the rest from reference TRBV25-1 and TRBJ2-3, the complete variable domain is EADIYQTPRYLVIGTGKKITLECSQTMGHDKMYWYQQDPGMELHLIHYSYGVNSTEKGDLSSESTVSRIRTEHFPLTLESARPSHTSQYLCASRPGQLSTDTQYFGPGTRLTVL.

This chain uses TRBV19 with TRBJ2-7, with TRBD1 as a possible D gene (6 bases). V dropped 3 bases and J dropped 0 bases, with 15 bases sitting between them. The CDR3 has 16 residues. CDR1 and CDR2 from the germline V gene are LNHDA and SQIVND (reference sequence). DNA of the CDR3: TGTGCCAGTAGTATCGGACAGCGAGGGGCCTCCTACGAGCAGTACTTC. This translates into CASSIGQRGASYEQYF.

The chain links TRBV19 to TRBJ2-6; D is undetermined. The V gene lost 4 bases and the J gene lost 2 bases, with 9 bases spanning the gap. The CDR3 has 15 amino acids. Germline V gene lookup returns CDR1 LNHDA and CDR2 SQIVND (reference sequence). The CDR3 nucleotides are TGTGCCAGTAGTAAGTCGGCCACTGGGGCCAACGTCCTGACTTTC. Translating gives CASSKSATGANVLTF.

The chain couples TRBV5-4 to TRBJ2-7; tentatively, D is TRBD1 (5 bases). V lost 4 bases and J lost 0, with 14 bases in between. Per germline, CDR1 SGHNT and CDR2 YYREEE (reference sequence). CDR3 length: 15 amino acids. This CDR3 reads CASSPAPDSSYEQYF. CDR3 DNA: TGTGCCAGCAGCCCCGCGCCTGACAGCTCCTACGAGCAGTACTTC.

The rearrangement links TRBV6-6 to TRBJ2-7; possibly TRBD1 or TRBD2 for D (6 bases each). Germline CDR1 and CDR2: MNHNY and SVGAGI (reference sequence). The CDR3 is 15 residues long. V lost 5 bases and J lost 6, with 20 bases in between. Written as DNA, the CDR3 is TGTGCCAGCAGTCCCCCGGGGGCGGGTCTTGGCGAGCAGTACTTC. Translating it yields CASSPPGAGLGEQYF.

This clone was recorded a few times. The rearrangement links TRBV19 to TRBJ1-1; D unresolved. The CDR3 has 12 residues. Germline values: CDR1 LNHDA, CDR2 SQIVND (reference sequence). Trimming pared 8 bases from V and 1 base from J, leaving 8 bases between. CDR3 sequence (DNA): TGTGCCAGTTCTAAGGCGAACACTGAAGCTTTCTTT. Protein product: CASSKANTEAFF.

The chain uses TRBV29-1 and TRBJ1-2; no clear D gene. The CDR3 consists of 13 residues. Germline CDR1 reads SQVTM; CDR2 reads ANQGSEA. Trimming cost V 2 bases and J 6 bases, with 13 bases left between them. The CDR3 DNA reads as TGCAGCGTTGAATCCGCAATTCTGGATGGCTACACCTTC. Protein sequence: CSVESAILDGYTF.

V gene TRBV11-2 combines with J gene TRBJ2-1; the match to TRBD2 covers 11 bases. The germline V gene has CDR1 SGHAT and CDR2 FQNNGV. CDR3 length: 15 amino acids. Trimming cost V 1 base and J 5 bases; bases outside gene matches: 1. The CDR3 nucleotides read TGTGCCAGCAGCTTAGGTAGCGGGAGGGACAATGAGCAGTTCTTC. Translated, it gives CASSLGSGRDNEQFF.

This clone was seen ten or more times. The gene calls are TRBV29-1 and TRBJ1-1, with D unresolved. The CDR3 covers 10 residues. Germline V lookup: CDR1 SQVTM, CDR2 ANQGSEA. V was cut by 3 bases and J by 11 bases, with 10 bases left in between. This CDR3 reads CSVEAGRAFF. Written as DNA, the CDR3 is TGCAGCGTTGAGGCCGGAAGGGCTTTCTTT.

The chain joins TRBV4-1 to TRBJ2-2; tentatively, D is TRBD1 (6 bases). The V end was cut by 3 bases, the J end by 4 bases, with 12 bases between. Germline V lookup: CDR1 MGHRA, CDR2 YSYEKL. The CDR3 loop spans 15 amino acids. The CDR3 bases are TGCGCCAGCAGCCAGGACGTGGGGGCCACCGGGGAGCTGTTTTTT. It encodes CASSQDVGATGELFF.

The chain joins TRBV28 to TRBJ1-6, with D tentatively TRBD1 (6 bases). CDR3 length: 16 amino acids. The germline V and J ends were trimmed by 5 bases and 8 bases, with 19 bases remaining between them. The V gene's germline CDR1 is MDHEN and CDR2 SYDVKM. CDR3 protein: CASSPPINRVDSPLHF. DNA for the CDR3: TGTGCCAGCAGTCCTCCCATTAACAGGGTGGATTCACCCCTCCACTTT. Drawing the rest from reference TRBV28 and TRBJ1-6, the complete variable domain is DVKVTQSSRYLVKRTGEKVFLECVQDMDHENMFWYRQDPGLGLRLIYFSYDVKMKEKGDIPEGYSVSREKKERFSLILESASTNQTSMYLCASSPPINRVDSPLHFGNGTRLTVT.

Concerning this clone: The identical CDR3 is also encoded by other nucleotide sequences in the sample. In DNA form, the CDR3 reads TGTGCCAGTAGTCAGACTAGCGGGGGGACAGATACGCAGTATTTT. It encodes CASSQTSGGTDTQYF. The V and J genes are TRBV19 and TRBJ2-3; 13 bases agree with TRBD2. V trimming: 5 bases; J trimming: 3 bases; junction bases outside the gene matches: 2. From germline, CDR1 is LNHDA and CDR2 SQIVND (reference sequence). This CDR3 is built from 15 residues. The variable domain in full, with the rest retrieved from reference TRBV19 and TRBJ2-3, is DGGITQSPKYLFRKEGQNVTLSCEQNLNHDAMYWYRQDPGQGLRLIYYSQIVNDFQKGDIAEGYSVSREKKESFPLTVTSAQKNPTAFYLCASSQTSGGTDTQYFGPGTRLTVL.

The chain recombines TRBV30 with TRBJ2-3; 7 nucleotides match TRBD2. J lost 2 bases, V lost 2 bases, and 7 bases had no gene match. The length of the CDR3 is 15 residues. Germline-derived CDR1 and CDR2 are GTSNPN and SVGIG (reference sequence). The CDR3 DNA is TGTGCCTGGAGTCTCCCTAGCGGCTACACAGATACGCAGTATTTT. Protein sequence: CAWSLPSGYTDTQYF.

This clone was seen a handful of times. The chain is built from TRBV7-8 and TRBJ2-3; no reliable D call. Per the germline V gene, CDR1 is SGHVS and CDR2 is FQNEAQ. The CDR3 covers 12 residues. With 4 bases removed from V and 2 bases from J, the gap between germline ends came to 4 bases. The CDR3 reads CASSYDTDTQYF. CDR3 nucleotide sequence: TGTGCCAGCAGCTACGACACAGATACGCAGTATTTT.

For this clone: Other DNA sequences of this sample code for an identical CDR3. The V gene is TRBV2, the J gene TRBJ2-2, with unresolved D. V was cut by 2 bases and J by 1 base, with 5 bases left in between. CDR1 and CDR2 (germline): SNHLY, FYNNEI. This CDR3 is built from 14 residues. CDR3: CASSELGNTGELFF. Written as DNA, the CDR3 is TGTGCCAGCAGTGAACTAGGGAACACCGGGGAGCTGTTTTTT.

The rearrangement joins TRBV15 to TRBJ2-1; possibly TRBD2 for D (6 bases). Germline CDR1 and CDR2: LNHNV and YYDKDF (reference sequence). V lost 5 bases and J 3 bases, leaving 20 bases between the germline ends. This CDR3 is built from 17 residues. Here the CDR3 reads CATSPTYSLEGYNEQFF. CDR3 DNA sequence: TGTGCCACCAGCCCAACATATTCCCTGGAGGGCTACAATGAGCAGTTCTTC.

This chain joins TRBV10-3 and TRBJ2-5; TRBD1 matches 10 bases. The DNA end favors TRBJ2-7, so the J call may be wrong. CDR1 and CDR2 from the germline V gene are ENHRY and SYGVKD. The CDR3 sequence is 12 residues long. CDR3 protein: CAGGTGAYEQYF. The CDR3 bases are TGTGCCGGAGGGACAGGGGCCTACGAGCAGTACTTC.

The chain has TRBV7-2 and TRBJ2-7, with 7 positions matching TRBD2. The germline gives CDR1 SGHTA, CDR2 FQGNSA. The ends lost 3 bases at V and 4 bases at J; junction bases unmatched: 6. The CDR3 is made up of 14 amino acids. The CDR3 sequence: CASSLASGLYEQYF. The CDR3 DNA sequence: TGTGCCAGCAGCTTGGCTAGCGGCCTGTACGAGCAGTACTTC.